The entry that follows covers one T cell receptor (beta chain) sequence. The record originates from a study of blood T cell repertoires in COVID-19. Across 24 US areas, participants ranged in age from 18 to 89 years. Allocation to cohorts depended on clinical history reported by the participants. All exposed participants met a person with COVID-19 within 2 weeks before entering the study. Profiled with immunoSEQ multiplex PCR; TCRdb holds only in-frame clones, not every one. Among under 450,000 clones listed, 91% were seen once. CDR3 length equals 13 residues. Germline CDR1 is MNHEY and CDR2 is SMNVEV (reference sequence). Trimming cost V 8 bases and J 10 bases; bases outside gene matches: 7.

This chain uses TRBV27 with TRBJ1-6; TRBD1 matches at 8 bases. This sequence was found in a woman in her 40s who had been exposed to COVID-19. The sample comprised PBMCs or T cells enriched from blood (not recorded which). CDR3 amino acids: CASRRQGQSPLHF. DNA of the CDR3: TGTGCCAGCCGCCGACAGGGGCAATCACCCCTCCACTTT.